Below, 14 T cell receptor beta chains from the same sample are listed, as sequenced in a study of cytomegalovirus exposure and HLA in healthy donors. Both 60 Vbeta primers and 13 Jbeta primers went into the PCR. Repertoires were generated with immunoSEQ multiplex PCR, while TCRdb's copy carries only in-frame clones and drops some. Here the sample spans under 150,000 clones, approximately 75% being singletons. The sequencing input was PBMCs. All receptors come from a man aged 50 to 59 in good health and CMV-seropositive.

The chain recombines TRBV7-6 with TRBJ1-3; a weak D match, TRBD1 (5 bases). The CDR3 has 16 residues. Germline V gives CDR1 SGHVS, CDR2 FNYEAQ. The V gene lost 4 bases and the J gene lost 1 base, with 14 bases spanning the gap. In nucleotides, the CDR3 is TGTGCCAGCAGCTATAATGCAGGACAATCTGGAAACACCATATATTTT. The encoded protein is CASSYNAGQSGNTIYF.

DNA of the CDR3: TGCGCCAGCAGCCAGGACTCCGGGACTTGGAATCAGCCCCAGCATTTT. Encoded protein: CASSQDSGTWNQPQHF. This sequence joins TRBV4-1 and TRBJ1-5; the D gene is possibly TRBD1 (5 bases). V lost 3 bases, J lost 4 bases, and 16 bases lay in between. Germline values: CDR1 MGHRA, CDR2 YSYEKL. The CDR3 covers 16 residues.

On this clone: The germline gene is not matched at one end of the junction; a read error may be the cause. The genes are TRBV7-6 and TRBJ1-6, with a tentative D call TRBD1 (5 bases). Germline loops: CDR1 SGHVS, CDR2 FNYEAQ. This CDR3 region has 17 residues. CDR3 DNA: TGTGCCAGCAGCGTAGCAGGGTGGTCGGGGAGGGTTTCACCCCTCCACTTT. Its translation is CASSVAGWSGRVSPLHF.

The V gene is TRBV9, the J gene TRBJ2-3; 8 bases are shared with TRBD2. Looked up from germline, CDR1 is SGDLS and CDR2 is YYNGEE. V trimming: 4 bases; J trimming: 6 bases; junction bases outside the gene matches: 10. This CDR3 is built from 15 residues. In nucleotides, the CDR3 is TGTGCCAGCAGCCTCGGGACTAGTACGATTGATACGCAGTATTTT. It is translated as CASSLGTSTIDTQYF.

The chain has TRBV19 and TRBJ1-5; the D gene is possibly TRBD1 (6 bases). Trimming took off 0 bases at V and 3 bases at J, with 9 bases between the two ends. Looked up from germline, CDR1 is LNHDA and CDR2 is SQIVND (reference sequence). This CDR3 comprises 15 residues. The DNA for the CDR3 is TGTGCCAGTAGTATAGACAGGGGAAACAATCAGCCCCAGCATTTT. Translating gives CASSIDRGNNQPQHF.

The chain couples TRBV7-2 to TRBJ1-3; D possibly corresponds to TRBD1 (5 bases). Trimming removed 5 bases from V and 2 bases from J, with 10 bases in between. CDR1 is SGHTA, CDR2 FQGNSA, per germline. The CDR3 runs 14 residues. CDR3 DNA: TGTGCCAGCAGCCTCTTGGGGCCTGGAAACACCATATATTTT. This encodes CASSLLGPGNTIYF.

This clone turned up a few times. The chain recombines TRBV5-1 with TRBJ2-5, with D perhaps TRBD1 (6 bases). There are 14 residues in the CDR3. Trimming took off 3 bases at V and 3 bases at J, with 12 bases between the two ends. Germline lookup yields CDR1 SGHRS and CDR2 YFSETQ. CDR3 sequence (DNA): TGCGCCAGCAGCTCAAGGCAGGGGAAAGAGACCCAGTACTTC. Its protein is CASSSRQGKETQYF. The full variable domain, in which reference TRBV5-1 and TRBJ2-5 provide the parts outside the CDR3, is KAGVTQTPRYLIKTRGQQVTLSCSPISGHRSVSWYQQTPGQGLQFLFEYFSETQRNKGNFPGRFSGRQFSNSRSEMNVSTLELGDSALYLCASSSRQGKETQYFGPGTRLLVL.

The chain has TRBV19 and TRBJ2-2, with 7 positions matching TRBD1. J gave up 6 bases and V 7 bases, and 11 bases lay outside the gene matches. This CDR3 is 15 amino acids long. Germline V gene sequence: CDR1 LNHDA, CDR2 SQIVND (reference sequence). This CDR3 reads CASTQDPTGAGELFF. The CDR3 DNA reads as TGTGCCAGTACCCAAGATCCTACAGGGGCCGGGGAGCTGTTTTTT. The complete variable domain, with remaining parts taken from reference TRBV19 and TRBJ2-2, reads DGGITQSPKYLFRKEGQNVTLSCEQNLNHDAMYWYRQDPGQGLRLIYYSQIVNDFQKGDIAEGYSVSREKKESFPLTVTSAQKNPTAFYLCASTQDPTGAGELFFGEGSRLTVL.

This chain links TRBV2 with TRBJ1-4; 7 bases are shared with TRBD1. After removal of 5 bases from V and 7 bases from J, the junction contained 10 bases not matched to a gene. Germline lookup yields CDR1 SNHLY and CDR2 FYNNEI. The CDR3 runs to 15 residues. CDR3 coding DNA: TGTGCCAGCAGTCCCTACCAGACAGGGAGTGAAAAACTGTTTTTT. It encodes CASSPYQTGSEKLFF.

This clone has just a few counts. The chain's CDR3 is CASSPLDSGSNEQFF. The DNA for the CDR3 is TGTGCCAGCAGCCCCCTTGACAGCGGGAGCAATGAGCAGTTCTTC. This chain joins TRBV6-4 and TRBJ2-1; 8 bases are a match to TRBD2. The CDR3 runs to 15 residues. Germline trimming cut 6 bases from V and 6 bases from J; bases unmatched to any gene: 10. Germline CDR1 and CDR2: MRHNA and SNTAGT.

The table lists this clone with a count of one. J is TRBJ1-2 and V is TRBV5-4, with D possibly matching TRBD1 (5 bases). The CDR3 is 15 residues long. The V and J ends lost 0 bases and 5 bases respectively, with 14 bases between them. Germline-derived CDR1 and CDR2 are SGHNT and YYREEE (reference sequence). DNA of the CDR3: TGTGCCAGCAGCTTGGCCGGGGGGACGAAATATGGCTACACCTTC. It yields the protein CASSLAGGTKYGYTF.

The J gene is TRBJ2-2, the V gene TRBV6-5; TRBD1 matches at 10 bases. The CDR3 spans 14 residues. V lost 8 bases, J lost 5 bases, and 5 bases stayed unmatched. CDR1 is MNHEY and CDR2 is SVGAGI in the germline V gene. The CDR3 loop reads CASWDRGWTGELFF. The CDR3 nucleotides are TGTGCCAGCTGGGACAGGGGTTGGACCGGGGAGCTGTTTTTT.

The chain combines TRBV6-6 with TRBJ2-3; 7 bases are a match to TRBD2. V lost 0 bases and J lost 2; bases outside the gene matches: 5. The CDR3 totals 16 residues. CDR1 and CDR2 (germline): MNHNY, SVGAGI (reference sequence). This CDR3 is CASSYSPAGNTDTQYF. The CDR3 DNA follows: TGTGCCAGCAGTTACTCACCAGCGGGAAACACAGATACGCAGTATTTT.

The chain carries TRBV19 and TRBJ2-7; TRBD1 aligns across 7 bases. Germline values: CDR1 LNHDA, CDR2 SQIVND (reference sequence). CDR3 size: 16 residues. V was pared by 5 bases and J by 1 base, with 11 bases of the junction left unmatched. The CDR3 here is CASSFRDSRGSYEQYF. The DNA of the CDR3 is TGTGCCAGTAGTTTTCGGGACAGCCGAGGGTCCTACGAGCAGTACTTC.